The next 13 T cell receptor beta chains were all read from a single sample in a study of T cell responses to AZD1222 COVID-19 vaccine. Libraries were prepared by immunoSEQ multiplex PCR; TCRdb keeps only in-frame clonotypes and omits some of them. The profile shows about 86,000 clones, about 92% of them singletons. The sequenced sample was peripheral blood, obtained 28 days after the second AZD1222 dose. All receptors come from an adult who received the AZD1222 COVID-19 vaccine.

The rearrangement joins TRBV7-9 to TRBJ1-2, with D uncertain. CDR1 is SEHNR, CDR2 FQNEAQ, per germline (reference sequence). The CDR3 extends over 16 amino acids. V gave up 1 base and J gave up 0 bases, with 12 bases separating them. DNA for the CDR3: TGTGCCAGCAGCTTAGAGGCGGCCCTCCCTAACTATGGCTACACCTTC. It encodes CASSLEAALPNYGYTF.

The CDR3 DNA reads TGTGCCAGCAGCCGTATTACAGGGGGCTTGGGTGGCTACACCTTC. Its translation is CASSRITGGLGGYTF. The chain joins TRBV28 to TRBJ1-2; 9 bases fit TRBD1. In germline, CDR1 is MDHEN, CDR2 SYDVKM. This CDR3 spans 15 amino acids. V was clipped by 6 bases and J by 7 bases; unmatched bases: 12.

V and J are TRBV6-1 and TRBJ1-6, with D perhaps TRBD1 (5 bases). There are 17 residues in the CDR3. Germline values: CDR1 MNHNS, CDR2 SASEGT. V lost 2 bases, J lost 0 bases, and 11 bases lay in between. The CDR3 reads CASSEMGPSSYNSPLHF. CDR3 bases: TGTGCCAGCAGTGAAATGGGACCGAGCTCCTATAATTCACCCCTCCACTTT.

In its sample, this clone is medium-sized. The chain carries TRBV4-2 and TRBJ1-1, with 7 bases lining up with TRBD1. CDR3 length: 16 residues. V was clipped by 0 bases and J by 4 bases; unmatched bases: 8. CDR1 and CDR2 from the germline V gene are LGHNA and YNFKEQ. The CDR3 is CASSQEATGQSTEAFF. CDR3 DNA sequence: TGTGCCAGCAGCCAAGAAGCGACAGGGCAGAGCACTGAAGCTTTCTTT.

The chain joins TRBV15 to TRBJ2-3; 13 nucleotides agree with TRBD2. Trimming cost V 5 bases and J 2 bases; bases outside gene matches: 4. The CDR3 has 16 amino acids. Germline lookup yields CDR1 LNHNV and CDR2 YYDKDF (reference sequence). The CDR3 loop is CATSQGLAGSTDTQYF. The CDR3 region has the DNA TGTGCCACCAGCCAGGGACTAGCGGGGTCCACAGATACGCAGTATTTT.

This chain joins TRBV5-6 and TRBJ2-7; TRBD1 matches at 7 bases. The CDR3 runs 13 residues. Germline V gene lookup returns CDR1 SGHDT and CDR2 YYEEEE. V was clipped by 3 bases and J by 2 bases; unmatched bases: 2. The CDR3 DNA reads TGTGCCAGCAGCTCCGGGACAGCCTACGAGCAGTACGTC. Residues: CASSSGTAYEQYV.

This CDR3 reads CASSQLSREDEKLFF. The CDR3 region has the DNA TGCGCCAGCAGCCAATTATCCAGGGAAGATGAAAAACTGTTTTTT. The chain carries TRBV4-1 and TRBJ1-4; the D gene is possibly TRBD1 (5 bases). The CDR3 sequence is 15 residues long. Germline-derived CDR1 and CDR2 are MGHRA and YSYEKL. V shed 2 bases and J shed 6 bases, with 13 bases lying between them.

The chain employs TRBV6-4 and TRBJ2-3, with 8 bases that match TRBD2. CDR3 length: 16 amino acids. Losses at the gene ends were 3 bases for V and 4 bases for J; bases not matched to a gene: 9. CDR1 is MRHNA, CDR2 SNTAGT, per germline. The chain's CDR3 is CASSDTPGGPSDTQYF. Here the CDR3 DNA reads TGTGCCAGCAGTGATACACCGGGGGGGCCGTCAGATACGCAGTATTTT.

The chain is built from TRBV5-1 and TRBJ1-5; D possibly corresponds to TRBD1 (6 bases). Trimming took 4 bases from V and 4 from J, leaving 9 bases between them. This CDR3 spans 13 amino acids. Germline V gene data show CDR1 as SGHRS and CDR2 as YFSETQ. CDR3: CASSLDRNQPQHF. In DNA, the CDR3 is TGCGCCAGCAGCCTCGACAGGAATCAGCCCCAGCATTTT. Drawing the rest from reference TRBV5-1 and TRBJ1-5, the complete variable domain is KAGVTQTPRYLIKTRGQQVTLSCSPISGHRSVSWYQQTPGQGLQFLFEYFSETQRNKGNFPGRFSGRQFSNSRSEMNVSTLELGDSALYLCASSLDRNQPQHFGDGTRLSIL.

The CDR3 region has the DNA TGTGCCAGCCGAAGCATCAGCACAGATACGCAGTATTTT. Amino acids: CASRSISTDTQYF. V gene TRBV2 combines with J gene TRBJ2-3; D remains ambiguous. The CDR3 is made up of 13 amino acids. V lost 8 bases to trimming and J lost 0 bases, with 9 bases between them. Germline lookup yields CDR1 SNHLY and CDR2 FYNNEI.

The chain couples TRBV30 to TRBJ2-7; D gene unclear. The germline V gene encodes CDR1 GTSNPN and CDR2 SVGIG (reference sequence). The CDR3 is 13 residues long. Trimming stripped 0 bases from V and 4 bases from J, with 10 bases between. DNA of the CDR3: TGTGCCTGGAGTGTACTATCCCAGTACGAGCAGTACTTC. Translating gives CAWSVLSQYEQYF.

The chain recombines TRBV4-2 with TRBJ1-1; D gene uncertain. This CDR3 spans 15 amino acids. V was cut by 0 bases and J by 1 base, with 9 bases left in between. Germline lookup yields CDR1 LGHNA and CDR2 YNFKEQ. CDR3 sequence reads: CASSQDPVKNTEAFF. CDR3 in DNA: TGTGCCAGCAGCCAAGATCCGGTTAAGAACACTGAAGCTTTCTTT.

This clone was counted only a few times. The CDR3 sequence is CASSTGQRTEAFF. CDR3 nucleotide sequence: TGTGCCAGCAGCACCGGCCAGAGGACTGAAGCTTTCTTT. This rearrangement joins TRBV11-3 to TRBJ1-1; D is unclear. Trimming cost V 5 bases and J 5 bases, with 12 bases left between them. The CDR3 sequence is 13 residues long. The germline gives CDR1 SGHNT, CDR2 YENEEA.